These 20 T cell receptor beta chains share one sample of origin, sequenced in a study of T-cell reconstitution after alpha-beta-depleted transplantation in children. Using unique molecular identifiers, the investigators prepared the TCRbeta library. Using its own MiXCR run on the PCR reads, TCRdb lists one record per CDR3 protein. The sample includes under 850,000 distinct CDR3 sequences, around 13% of them seen just once. The sample here was PBMCs, taken before TCRalphabeta/CD19-depleted stem cell transplant. The receptor set was obtained from a girl aged 2-9 years with congenital amegakaryocytic thrombocytopenia, due to receive a stem cell transplant.

This clonotype was detected many times. The chain combines TRBV5-1 with TRBJ2-7; 8 positions agree with TRBD1. J was trimmed by 2 bases and V by 0 bases; bases with no gene match: 7. This CDR3 spans 16 amino acids. The germline gives CDR1 SGHRS, CDR2 YFSETQ. CDR3 sequence reads: CASSLGRQGTAYEQYF. The CDR3 DNA reads TGCGCCAGCAGCTTGGGAAGACAGGGGACGGCCTACGAGCAGTACTTC. Supplemented by reference TRBV5-1 and TRBJ2-7, the full variable domain reads KAGVTQTPRYLIKTRGQQVTLSCSPISGHRSVSWYQQTPGQGLQFLFEYFSETQRNKGNFPGRFSGRQFSNSRSEMNVSTLELGDSALYLCASSLGRQGTAYEQYFGPGTRLTVT.

This clonotype showed up just a few times. V gene TRBV7-3 combines with J gene TRBJ2-1; no clear D. CDR3 length: 15 residues. The germline V gene encodes CDR1 SGHTA and CDR2 FQGTGA. The V and J ends lost 5 bases and 2 bases respectively, with 13 bases between them. CDR3: CASSPSLSPYNEQFF. In DNA, the CDR3 is TGTGCCAGCAGCCCTAGTCTCTCGCCCTACAATGAGCAGTTCTTC.

This clonotype was picked up many times. The chain recombines TRBV28 with TRBJ2-7; D ambiguous. The CDR3 is 15 amino acids. Germline V gives CDR1 MDHEN, CDR2 SYDVKM. Trimming left V 2 bases short and J 4 bases short, with 15 bases between. The DNA for the CDR3 is TGTGCCAGCAGTTTACTTCCCGGAGTGGGTTACGAGCAGTACTTC. Translated, it gives CASSLLPGVGYEQYF.

On this clonotype: A much more abundant neighbour one base away suggests this may be a read error. The V gene is TRBV10-3, the J gene TRBJ1-5; D gene uncertain. Germline V CDR1 and CDR2: ENHRY, SYGVKD. This CDR3 comprises 13 residues. CDR3 nucleotide sequence: TGTGCCACCCAGAATGGTATCGATCAGCCCCAGCTTTTT. It is translated as CATQNGIDQPQLF.

Ten or more counts support this clonotype. V is TRBV20-1 and J is TRBJ2-7; D possibly corresponds to TRBD1 (6 bases). V was pared by 3 bases and J by 4 bases, with 16 bases between. The CDR3 totals 14 residues. Per the germline V gene, CDR1 is DFQATT and CDR2 is SNEGSKA (reference sequence). The CDR3: CSASLARDTYEQYF. The CDR3 coding sequence is TGCAGTGCTAGTTTGGCCCGGGACACATACGAGCAGTACTTC.

This clonotype was seen a handful of times. The chain links TRBV20-1 to TRBJ2-7; D is perhaps TRBD1 or TRBD2 (7 bases each). Germline-derived CDR1 and CDR2 are DFQATT and SNEGSKA (reference sequence). The V gene lost 2 bases and the J gene lost 9 bases, with 23 bases spanning the gap. The CDR3 consists of 15 residues. The CDR3 is CSARPYPTGRASQYF. The CDR3 coding sequence is TGCAGTGCTAGACCCTATCCGACAGGGAGGGCTTCGCAGTACTTC.

In its sample, this clonotype was seen a few times. The chain recombines TRBV2 with TRBJ1-1, with a tentative D call TRBD1 (5 bases). The CDR3 is 15 amino acids. Germline CDR1 SNHLY, CDR2 FYNNEI. The germline V and J ends were trimmed by 7 bases and 5 bases, with 20 bases remaining between them. Written as DNA, the CDR3 is TGTGCCAGCACAGGCCGTGGGGACTTGCGGACTGAAGCTTTCTTT. This translates into CASTGRGDLRTEAFF.

Ten or more counts support this clonotype. The chain carries TRBV20-1 and TRBJ2-7, with TRBD2 matching over 9 bases. There are 15 residues in the CDR3. Germline loops: CDR1 DFQATT, CDR2 SNEGSKA (reference sequence). V lost 1 base and J lost 3; bases outside the gene matches: 7. CDR3 in DNA: TGCAGTGCTAGAGGTGGACTAGCGCCCTTCTACGAGCAGTACTTC. The encoded protein is CSARGGLAPFYEQYF.

The sample holds many counts of this clonotype. V is TRBV25-1 and J is TRBJ2-3; 10 bases fit TRBD2. This CDR3 contains 14 residues. Per germline, CDR1 MGHDK and CDR2 SYGVNS. The V and J ends lost 5 bases and 3 bases, in that order; junction bases with no gene match: 2. The CDR3 here is CASSKLAGTDTQYF. As DNA, the CDR3 is TGTGCCAGCAGTAAACTAGCGGGAACAGATACGCAGTATTTT.

The genes are TRBV5-1 and TRBJ2-1, with 11 bases lining up with TRBD2. This CDR3 comprises 16 residues. V lost 2 bases, J lost 8 bases, and 9 bases stayed unmatched. The germline V gene encodes CDR1 SGHRS and CDR2 YFSETQ. CDR3 coding DNA: TGCGCCAGCAGCTTAGAACTAGCGGGAGTAGTAGATGAGCAGTTCTTC. Translating gives CASSLELAGVVDEQFF.

The table lists this clonotype with many counts. This chain connects TRBV6-5 to TRBJ2-1; D may match TRBD1 or TRBD2 (5 bases each). Trimming removed 0 bases from V and 11 bases from J, with 8 bases in between. The germline gives CDR1 MNHEY, CDR2 SVGAGI. The CDR3 has 12 residues. The chain's CDR3 is CASSYSGTQQFF. In nucleotides, the CDR3 is TGTGCCAGCAGTTACTCGGGGACCCAGCAGTTCTTC.

A few counts support this clonotype. In DNA, the CDR3 is TGTGCCAGCAGCTCCCCTTTGGAGGGATACTTTCAGTACTTC. Encoded protein: CASSSPLEGYFQYF. The rearrangement links TRBV11-2 to TRBJ2-4, with a possible D match to TRBD2 (6 bases). The CDR3 is 14 residues long. The germline V gene encodes CDR1 SGHAT and CDR2 FQNNGV. Trimming removed 4 bases from V and 11 bases from J, with 18 bases in between.

This clonotype was picked up many times. The chain joins TRBV20-1 to TRBJ2-1; tentatively, D is TRBD2 (6 bases). The CDR3 spans 13 residues. V gave up 6 bases and J gave up 6 bases, with 15 bases separating them. Germline V gene data show CDR1 as DFQATT and CDR2 as SNEGSKA (reference sequence). The CDR3, as DNA: TGCAGTGCCGCCCAGACTAGGTCCAATGAGCAGTTCTTC. It yields the protein CSAAQTRSNEQFF.

The CDR3, as DNA: TGTGCCAGCAGCCAGACAGCTTTGGAGGTCGATGAGCAGTTCTTC. Protein: CASSQTALEVDEQFF. This chain joins TRBV7-9 and TRBJ2-1, with D perhaps being TRBD1 or TRBD2 (5 bases each). There are 15 residues in the CDR3. Germline CDR1 reads SEHNR; CDR2 reads FQNEAQ (reference sequence). V was clipped by 5 bases and J by 8 bases, with 19 bases between them.

This clonotype has at least ten counts. V and J are TRBV10-3 and TRBJ2-7, with D tentatively TRBD2 (6 bases). This CDR3 contains 16 residues. Looked up from germline, CDR1 is ENHRY and CDR2 is SYGVKD. Trimming removed 0 bases at V and 3 bases at J, with 15 bases between. CDR3 DNA sequence: TGTGCCATCAGTGAGTCGCGGTTAGCGGATAGCTACGAGCAGTACTTC. As protein: CAISESRLADSYEQYF.

On this clonotype: Being one base from a much bigger clone, this may be a read error. The CDR3 DNA sequence: TGCAGTGCCGGGATGATCAATCAGCCCCAGCATTTT. This gives the protein CSAGMINQPQHF. This chain links TRBV20-1 with TRBJ1-5; D not resolved. CDR1 DFQATT and CDR2 SNEGSKA come from the germline V gene (reference sequence). The V end lost 6 bases, the J end lost 3 bases, and 9 bases lay between the germline ends. The CDR3 contains 12 residues.

This clonotype appeared many times. The junction shows a germline mismatch at one end, possibly a read error. The gene calls are TRBV5-1 and TRBJ1-4; weak D call: TRBD1 (5 bases). Germline V gene data show CDR1 as SGHRS and CDR2 as YFSETQ. This CDR3 has 15 amino acids. CDR3 coding DNA: TGCGCCAGCAGCTTGGCCAGGGAGACTAACGAAAAACTGTTTTTT. Amino acid sequence: CASSLARETNEKLFF.

This clonotype came up a few times. The chain carries TRBV25-1 and TRBJ2-1; the match to TRBD2 covers 9 bases. The CDR3 runs 16 residues. Trimming took 8 bases from V and 6 from J; bases not matched to a gene: 14. Germline loops: CDR1 MGHDK, CDR2 SYGVNS. The CDR3 loop is CASDGTLAGAPNEQFF. CDR3 bases: TGTGCCAGCGATGGTACCTTAGCGGGAGCCCCCAATGAGCAGTTCTTC.

This clonotype was observed many times. This chain's CDR3 is CSVAQGYTDTQYF. The CDR3 DNA is TGCAGCGTTGCACAGGGCTACACAGATACGCAGTATTTT. The rearrangement links TRBV29-1 to TRBJ2-3; TRBD1 might be the D (6 bases). This CDR3 comprises 13 residues. Trimming left V 4 bases short and J 2 bases short, with 10 bases between. Germline CDR1 SQVTM, CDR2 ANQGSEA.

The table lists this clonotype with a few counts. The chain joins TRBV12-3 or TRBV12-4 to TRBJ1-2, with D unresolved. The CDR3 has 16 residues. Trimming took off 6 bases at V and 7 bases at J, with 24 bases between the two ends. The CDR3 spells CASSSSVDTRSVGYTF. The CDR3 nucleotides read TGTGCCAGCAGCTCCTCGGTAGACACGCGTTCTGTTGGCTACACCTTC.